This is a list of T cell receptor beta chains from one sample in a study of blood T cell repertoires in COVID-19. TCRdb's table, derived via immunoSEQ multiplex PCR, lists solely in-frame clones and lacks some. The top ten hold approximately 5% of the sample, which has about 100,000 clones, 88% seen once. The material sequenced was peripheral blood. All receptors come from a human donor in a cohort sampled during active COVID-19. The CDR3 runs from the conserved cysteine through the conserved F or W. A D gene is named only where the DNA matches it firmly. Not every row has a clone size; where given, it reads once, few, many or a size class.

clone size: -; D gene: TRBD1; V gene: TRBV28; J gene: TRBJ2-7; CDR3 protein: CASSSPGQGANRYF; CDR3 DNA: TGTGCCAGCAGTTCACCGGGACAGGGGGCCAACCGGTACTTC
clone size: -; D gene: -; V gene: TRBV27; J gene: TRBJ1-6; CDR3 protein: CASSLGPAYSPLHF; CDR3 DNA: TGTGCCAGCAGTTTAGGGCCAGCCTATTCACCCCTCCACTTT
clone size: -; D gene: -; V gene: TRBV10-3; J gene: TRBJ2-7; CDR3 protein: CAISPRQDEQYF; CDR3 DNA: TGTGCCATCAGTCCCCGACAGGACGAGCAGTACTTC
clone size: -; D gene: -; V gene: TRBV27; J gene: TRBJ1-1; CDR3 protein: CASSLAENTEAFF; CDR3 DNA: TGTGCCAGCAGTTTAGCAGAAAACACTGAAGCTTTCTTT
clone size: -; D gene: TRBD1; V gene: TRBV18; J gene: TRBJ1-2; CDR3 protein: CASSPPPGTGNYGYTF; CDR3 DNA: TGTGCCAGCTCACCCCCACCCGGGACAGGGAACTATGGCTACACCTTC
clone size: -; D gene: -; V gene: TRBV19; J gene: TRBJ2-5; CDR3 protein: CASRGHRVNGTQYF; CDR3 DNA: TGTGCCAGTAGGGGACATCGTGTTAATGGGACCCAGTACTTC
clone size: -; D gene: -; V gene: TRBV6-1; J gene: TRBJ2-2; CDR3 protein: CASNEGIGELFF; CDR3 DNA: TGTGCCAGCAATGAAGGTATTGGGGAGCTGTTTTTT
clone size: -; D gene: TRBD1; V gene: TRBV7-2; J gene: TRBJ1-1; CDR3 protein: CASSLIARGVAEAFF; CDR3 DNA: TGTGCCAGCAGCTTAATCGCCAGGGGGGTCGCTGAAGCTTTCTTT
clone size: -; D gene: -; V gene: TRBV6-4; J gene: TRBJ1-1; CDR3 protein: CASSDSIRGTEAFF; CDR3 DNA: TGTGCCAGCAGTGACTCCATCAGGGGCACTGAAGCTTTCTTT
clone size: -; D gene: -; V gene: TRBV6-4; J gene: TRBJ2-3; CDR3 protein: CASSDGLGGDTQYF; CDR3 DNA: TGTGCCAGCAGTGACGGACTAGGGGGGGATACGCAGTATTTT
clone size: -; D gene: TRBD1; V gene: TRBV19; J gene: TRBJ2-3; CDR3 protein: CASGGTGNTQYF; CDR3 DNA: TGTGCCAGTGGGGGGACAGGGAATACGCAGTATTTT
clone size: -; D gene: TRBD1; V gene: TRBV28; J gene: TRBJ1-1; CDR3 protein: CASSLGQVRPEAFF; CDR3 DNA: TGTGCCAGCAGTTTAGGACAGGTGAGGCCTGAAGCTTTCTTT
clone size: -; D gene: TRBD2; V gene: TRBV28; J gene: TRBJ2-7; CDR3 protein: CASRLAGIYEQYF; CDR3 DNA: TGTGCCAGCAGACTAGCGGGGATCTACGAGCAGTACTTC
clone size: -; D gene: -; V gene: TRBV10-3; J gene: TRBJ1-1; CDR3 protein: CAISESTGVNTEAFF; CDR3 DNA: TGTGCCATCAGTGAGTCGACAGGTGTGAACACTGAAGCTTTCTTT
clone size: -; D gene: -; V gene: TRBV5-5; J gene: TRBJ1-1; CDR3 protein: CASSLGLDEAFF; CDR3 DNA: TGTGCCAGCAGCTTGGGTCTAGACGAAGCTTTCTTT
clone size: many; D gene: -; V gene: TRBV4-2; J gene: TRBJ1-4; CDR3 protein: CASSQGHGVEDEKLFF; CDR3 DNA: TGTGCCAGCAGCCAAGGTCACGGGGTCGAAGATGAAAAACTGTTTTTT
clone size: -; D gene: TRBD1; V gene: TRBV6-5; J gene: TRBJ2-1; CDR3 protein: CASSQQGADEQFF; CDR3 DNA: TGTGCCAGCAGTCAACAGGGGGCAGATGAGCAGTTCTTC
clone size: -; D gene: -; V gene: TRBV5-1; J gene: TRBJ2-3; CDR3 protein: CASNREREPYTQYF; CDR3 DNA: TGCGCCAGCAATCGGGAAAGGGAGCCCTATACGCAGTATTTT
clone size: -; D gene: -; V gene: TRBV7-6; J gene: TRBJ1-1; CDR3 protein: CASSGQNTEAFF; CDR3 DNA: TGTGCCAGCAGCGGACAGAACACTGAAGCTTTCTTT
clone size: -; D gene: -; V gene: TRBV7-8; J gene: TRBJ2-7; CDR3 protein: CASRLDGGEYEQYF; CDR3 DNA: TGTGCCAGCAGACTGGACGGGGGAGAGTACGAGCAGTACTTC
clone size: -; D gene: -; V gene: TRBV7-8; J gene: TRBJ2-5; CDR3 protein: CASSYRSLETQYF; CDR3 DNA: TGTGCCAGCAGCTACCGGTCATTAGAGACCCAGTACTTC
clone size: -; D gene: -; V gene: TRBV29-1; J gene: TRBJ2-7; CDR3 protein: CSVGLSSYEQYF; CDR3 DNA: TGCAGCGTTGGCCTTAGCTCCTACGAGCAGTACTTC
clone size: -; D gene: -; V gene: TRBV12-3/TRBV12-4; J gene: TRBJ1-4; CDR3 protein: CASSLGEKLFF; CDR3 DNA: TGTGCCAGCAGTTTGGGCGAAAAACTGTTTTTT
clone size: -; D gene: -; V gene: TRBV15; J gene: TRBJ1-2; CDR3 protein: CATSFHRDYGYTF; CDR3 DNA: TGTGCCACCAGCTTCCACAGGGACTATGGCTACACCTTC
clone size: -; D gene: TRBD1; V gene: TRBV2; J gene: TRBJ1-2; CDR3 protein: CASSGGQGVGYTF; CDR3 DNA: TGTGCCAGCAGTGGGGGACAGGGCGTCGGCTACACCTTC
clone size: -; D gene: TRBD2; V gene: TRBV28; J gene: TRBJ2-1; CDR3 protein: CASSTPGLRDEQFF; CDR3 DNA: TGTGCCAGCAGCACCCCGGGACTACGAGATGAGCAGTTCTTC
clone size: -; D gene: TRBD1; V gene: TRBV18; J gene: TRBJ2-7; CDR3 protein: CASSRYRDRASYEQYF; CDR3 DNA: TGTGCCAGCTCACGATACCGGGACAGGGCGTCCTACGAGCAGTACTTC
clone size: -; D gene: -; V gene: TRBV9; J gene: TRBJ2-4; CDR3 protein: CASSVGLVGAGNIQYF; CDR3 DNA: TGTGCCAGCAGCGTAGGGTTGGTGGGGGCCGGGAACATTCAGTACTTC
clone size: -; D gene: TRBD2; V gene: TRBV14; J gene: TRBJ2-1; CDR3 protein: CASSQGVLAAYNEQFF; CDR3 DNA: TGTGCCAGCAGCCAAGGTGTGCTAGCGGCCTACAATGAGCAGTTCTTC
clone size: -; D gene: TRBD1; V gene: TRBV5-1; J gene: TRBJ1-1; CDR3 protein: CASSRDRPGNTEAFF; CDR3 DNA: TGCGCCAGCAGCAGGGACAGGCCGGGGAACACTGAAGCTTTCTTT
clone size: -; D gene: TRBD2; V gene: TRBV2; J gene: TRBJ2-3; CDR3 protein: CASSTFGLAGVSTDTQYF; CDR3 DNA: TGTGCCAGCAGTACCTTTGGACTAGCGGGAGTCAGCACAGATACGCAGTATTTT
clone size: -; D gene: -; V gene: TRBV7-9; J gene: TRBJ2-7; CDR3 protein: CASSFHLRSLSYEQYF; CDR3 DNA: TGTGCCAGCAGCTTTCATTTACGGAGTCTCTCCTACGAGCAGTACTTC
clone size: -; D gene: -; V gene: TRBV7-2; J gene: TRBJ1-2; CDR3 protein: CASSFSSMGLGGYTF; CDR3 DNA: TGTGCCAGCAGCTTTTCGTCGATGGGGCTAGGTGGCTACACCTTC
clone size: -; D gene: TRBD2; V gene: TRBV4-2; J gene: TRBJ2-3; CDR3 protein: CASSLLVAGANTDTQYF; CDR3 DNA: TGTGCCAGCAGCCTACTAGTAGCGGGAGCGAACACAGATACGCAGTATTTT
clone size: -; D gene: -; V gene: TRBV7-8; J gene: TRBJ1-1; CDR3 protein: CASSFLAIRNTEAFF; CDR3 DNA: TGTGCCAGCAGCTTTCTAGCCATCAGGAACACTGAAGCTTTCTTT
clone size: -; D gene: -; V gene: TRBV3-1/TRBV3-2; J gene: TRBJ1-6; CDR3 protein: CASSQEGVSSPLHF; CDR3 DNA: TGTGCCAGCAGCCAAGAAGGGGTGAGTTCACCCCTCCACTTT